This TCR beta chain derives from a study of cytomegalovirus exposure and HLA in healthy donors. Primers for the PCR totalled 60 Vbeta and 13 Jbeta. Produced via immunoSEQ multiplex PCR; TCRdb's table is partial and in-frame only. The table shows roughly 140,000 clones, with about 80% occurring only once. This clone has just a few counts. Unmatched junction bases numbered 4, after V lost 5 bases and J lost 1 base. Germline V CDR1 and CDR2: MNHEY, SVGAGI. The CDR3 covers 14 residues. Sequencing input: PBMCs. This clonotype was obtained from a man aged 25-45 years in good health and CMV-seropositive. The chain recombines TRBV6-5 with TRBJ2-5, with 7 bases fitting TRBD1. The CDR3 region has the DNA TGTGCCAGCAGTCCGACAGGGAGCCAAGAGACCCAGTACTTC. It codes for CASSPTGSQETQYF.